This T cell receptor (beta chain) stems from a study of cytomegalovirus exposure and HLA in healthy donors (dated by TCRdb to the late 2010s). At the level of the whole study: In an earlier analysis of 587 of the donors, 276 Gb of sequence data and 117 million unique TCR beta sequences from roughly 190 million T cells were reported. The study used immunosequencing to profile the T cell repertoires of more than 650 subjects and linked those repertoires to cytomegalovirus serostatus. Typing coverage varied by locus: about 620-640 donors for A, B, C, DRB1 and DQB1; around 560 for DQA1; 606 for DPA1; roughly 450 for DPB1. Of the roughly 390 genotyped donors, roughly 85% fell in the genetic ancestry cluster associated with self-reported Caucasian donors. A later analysis re-analyzed previously published TCR beta repertoires from 666 donors and added high-resolution HLA genotyping to study TCR occurrence patterns. The study aimed to test whether cataloging public T cell receptors could reveal signatures of past pathogen exposure. An earlier analysis of a few hundred of the donors applied high-throughput TCR beta sequencing to assess whether each TCR beta V gene segment acted as functional or pseudogenic. On average, around 240,000 unique TCR beta nucleotide sequences were sequenced per donor among roughly 430 genotyped donors of the cohort, with roughly 20% of those sequences being non-productive. About five DR-DQ haplotypes were treated as single units for association and clustering because of strong linkage in the cohort. Donor age, sex, ethnicity and CMV serostatus were compiled alongside the repertoire data. To predict cytomegalovirus infection status, the study combined high-throughput TCR immunosequencing, statistical association of individual TCRs with disease status, and machine learning. The later analysis used no new phenotypic data to find candidate immune exposures, relying instead on TCR beta sequences and their occurrence across donors. All discovery cohort repertoires had been generated on a single sequencing platform. Roughly 300 gigabases of sequencing data and 70 million to 100 million unique TCR sequences made up an early release that covered fewer than 650 HLA-typed donors. Besides the first cohort of around 700 subjects, a separate validation cohort made up of 120 or so different subjects was used. A later genetic analysis took genome-wide SNP genotypes for about 65% of the 666 donors and used that subset as a discovery cohort. Class I and class II HLA loci were covered by the typing at four-digit resolution. Points the paper makes about the study in general: In an earlier analysis of under 600 of the donors, most TCR beta V segments were observed in productive rearrangements about 87% or about 30% of the time, broadly matching IMGT annotations. Because counts were too low, 15 to 20 rarely observed V segments, including chromosome 9 orphons, were excluded from the earlier analysis of roughly 580 of the donors. According to a later analysis, parvovirus B19, influenza, CMV and Epstein-Barr virus appeared linked to several top co-occurrence clusters. When HLA alleles, especially DR and DQ, strongly co-occurred, attributing TCR associations to individual alleles was difficult. A cluster of highly shared sequence variants was judged likely to represent a technical artifact of the sequencing pipeline. Because some donors lacked HLA typing at each locus, the association tests relied only on the typed subset. In a later analysis, some 17,000 TCR beta sequences were associated with specific HLA alleles at a false discovery rate of 0.05. In the study, around 150 TCR beta chains were listed as associated with cytomegalovirus. In this cohort, only TCR beta chains were sequenced, and detectable features were limited by the absence of alpha or paired-chain data. Across donors, most TCR sequences were observed very rarely, whereas some public TCRs were present in many individuals. A later analysis found that HLA-associated TCR beta chains were more clonally expanded and had lower generation probabilities than equally common non-associated chains. A later genetic analysis associated a missense DCLRE1C variant with V-gene and J-gene trimming of TCR beta chains, and an independent cohort replicated the association. In a later genetic analysis, fewer N-insertions in productive TCRs were reported among donors in an Asian-associated ancestry cluster than the 666-donor mean. Correlated functional status among segregating V segments might reflect linkage disequilibrium, but an unknown experimental factor could not be ruled out. According to the authors, the approach could potentially be generalized to other disease states and immunological phenotypes. In a later analysis, the rate of TCR association differed among HLA loci, with DRB1 alleles having the most associated TCRs and HLA-C alleles having the fewest. Roughly uniform sequencing depth across donors was assumed in presence/absence analyses, although this assumption may not hold. Because the 87-base-pair reads could not distinguish some IMGT-functional V segments, including TRBV6-2 and TRBV6-3, those segments were excluded. A further reported finding was that TCR beta sequences accurately predicted the HLA-A and HLA-B alleles for most subjects in the first cohort. For the cohort, immune exposure information was limited to CMV serostatus. In vitro tests confirmed that a few of the cytomegalovirus-associated TCR beta chains recognize cytomegalovirus antigens. In both the original and validation cohorts, the classifier was reported to diagnose cytomegalovirus status with high specificity and sensitivity. In a later analysis, most CMV-associated TCR beta chains were found to appear HLA-restricted, with HLA associations seemingly driven largely by CMV exposure.

At the junction V is shortened by 4 bases and J by 7 bases; bases outside the gene matches: 17. Sequences SGHDT (CDR1) and YYEEEE (CDR2) are obtained from the germline V gene. Measured from the cysteine to the phenylalanine, the CDR3 is 17 residues long. Just CDR3 DNA is preserved here, 51 bases in frame from base 1. The library was built by means of the immunoSEQ multiplex PCR assay. For the multiplex PCR, a mixture combining 60 forward primers for TCR Vbeta segments and 13 reverse primers for TCR Jbeta segments was used. Amplification of the CDR3 region of rearranged TCR beta genes was performed with a multiplex PCR assay on genomic DNA. Amplified TCR beta libraries were sequenced as 87-base-pair reads on the Illumina HiSeq System. Per the authors' processing: A later analysis counted about 76 million unique TCR beta chains across the 650 to 700 repertoires, and roughly 9.9 million of these chains were shared by at least two donors. To remove PCR and sequencing errors, raw reads were error-corrected and collapsed into unique sequences using a nearest-neighbor algorithm that merged closely related sequences. V, D and J gene segments were assigned by aligning CDR3 sequences to IMGT reference sequences. For a sequence to be retained, a match of at least six nucleotides was required to both a V gene segment and a J gene segment. Rearrangements were called productive when the CDR3 lacked stop codons and stayed in frame with V and J; all others were non-productive. Following IMGT convention, CDR3 was defined as the stretch from the second conserved V-encoded cysteine to the conserved J-encoded phenylalanine. The earlier analysis of about 560 of the donors excluded any sequence lacking an unambiguous match to a single V gene segment. In an earlier analysis of roughly 600 of the donors, a V segment was called functional when productive rearrangements were above 56.7%, and segregating when the standard deviation between donors exceeded 5%. To diagnose cytomegalovirus status from the catalog of TCR beta chain sequences, a statistical classification framework was built. V and J gene assignment, in a later analysis, came from comparing TCR nucleotide sequences with IMGT/GENE-DB human TR gene sequences. Using the TCRdist pipeline, a later analysis assigned CDR3 sequences along with most-parsimonious VDJ recombination scenarios. In a later analysis, every TCR beta chain was defined by the combination of its CDR3 amino acid sequence and its V-gene family, and reads without a unique V-gene family were dropped. As a way to deal with suspected cross-contamination and a sequencing artifact, a later analysis dropped nearly 600 nucleotide sequences that were highly shared and had low generation probability. A later analysis calculated a clonal expansion index for each public chain from normalized within-repertoire ranks of inferred template counts. In a later analysis, generation probabilities were computed with a VDJ recombination model fitted to out-of-frame rearrangements, and the resulting probabilities were checked against IGoR. A later analysis scored TCR-TCR, TCR-HLA and TCR-CMV co-occurrence with hypergeometric tests, applying a repertoire-size bias correction to TCR pairs. A later analysis estimated false discovery rates by permuting HLA or CMV assignments 20 times. In a later analysis, co-occurring TCRs were grouped using DBSCAN, with TCRdist sequence similarity added in when clustering inside HLA-allele-positive subsets. Repertoires with fewer than 30,000 or more than 120,000 public chains, plus five repertoires with anomalous nucleotide sharing, were excluded from co-occurrence clustering. TCRdb mirrors the immuneACCESS table, restricted to in-frame sequences. Some clones are absent from its copies; in checked studies, under half trace to an unresolved V gene, and the reason for the others is unknown. V, J and clone size are taken as reported in that table, and D and trimming were inferred from the DNA itself. This sample's table carries about 55,000 clones. Approximately 10% of the sample belongs to the ten largest clones.

On this clone: There is no known antigen for this receptor.

In total, approximately 690 healthy bone marrow donors made up the cohort. At the time of sampling, all cohort members were nominally healthy, though unrecorded immune exposures were likely present. The donor was CMV seropositive and belonged to the group of some 290 seropositive cohort members. Every donor gave a peripheral blood sample, and the peripheral blood mononuclear cells from that sample were used for TCR beta sequencing. Genomic DNA extraction from the blood cell samples was performed with the Qiagen DNeasy Blood Extraction Kit. Sequenced material: PBMCs. This TCR derives from a middle-aged man in good health and CMV-seropositive. The sequence joins TRBV5-6 to TRBJ2-3; 8 of the junction bases match TRBD1. The CDR3 protein is CASSVTRRQGIRHTQYF. The sequenced DNA is TGTGCCAGCAGCGTGACCCGGAGACAGGGGATTAGACATACGCAGTATTTT. Outside the CDR3, residues come from the reference TRBV5-6 and TRBJ2-3 proteins, so the full variable domain is: DAGVTQSPTHLIKTRGQQVTLRCSPKSGHDTVSWYQQALGQGPQFIFQYYEEEERQRGNFPDRFSGHQFPNYSSELNVNALLLGDSALYLCASSVTRRQGIRHTQYFGPGTRLTVL.